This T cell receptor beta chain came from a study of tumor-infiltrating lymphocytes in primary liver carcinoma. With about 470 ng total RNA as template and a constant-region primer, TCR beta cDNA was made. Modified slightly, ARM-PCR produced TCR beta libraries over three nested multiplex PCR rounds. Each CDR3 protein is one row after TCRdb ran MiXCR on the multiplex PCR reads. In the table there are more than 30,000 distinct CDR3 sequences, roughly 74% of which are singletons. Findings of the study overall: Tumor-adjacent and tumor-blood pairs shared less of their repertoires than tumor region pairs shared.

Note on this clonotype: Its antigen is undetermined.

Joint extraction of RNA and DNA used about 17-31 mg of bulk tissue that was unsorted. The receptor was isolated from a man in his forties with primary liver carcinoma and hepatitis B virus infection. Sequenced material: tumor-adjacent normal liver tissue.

CDR3 DNA: TGCAGCGTTGGACCTCCGCTGGAGGTCCGCAATGAGCAGTTCTTC. Translating it yields CSVGPPLEVRNEQFF. The V gene is TRBV29-1, the J gene TRBJ2-1; a possible D gene is TRBD2 (5 bases). Trimming took 4 bases from V and 6 from J, leaving 19 bases between them. CDR1 is SQVTM and CDR2 is ANQGSEA in the germline V gene. There are 15 residues in the CDR3.